This TCR beta chain came from a study of blood T cell repertoires in COVID-19. Measured with immunoSEQ multiplex PCR; TCRdb has only the in-frame clones, and not every one. The data show around 260,000 clones, around 85% seen once. Germline CDR1 MDHEN, CDR2 SYDVKM. The CDR3 contains 16 residues. The V gene lost 6 bases and the J gene lost 3 bases, with 18 bases spanning the gap. What the recovered Cohort 3 donors had was two negative PCRs, clearance, or symptom resolution. The receptor's source is a young woman who had recovered from COVID-19. The sequenced sample consisted of PBMCs or T cells enriched from blood (not recorded which). The gene calls are TRBV28 and TRBJ2-1; D not certain. For the CDR3, the DNA is TGTGCCAGCAGCCCCTCATCTGCGGTACACTACAATGAGCAGTTCTTC. Its protein is CASSPSSAVHYNEQFF. The full variable domain, rest sourced from reference TRBV28 and TRBJ2-1, is DVKVTQSSRYLVKRTGEKVFLECVQDMDHENMFWYRQDPGLGLRLIYFSYDVKMKEKGDIPEGYSVSREKKERFSLILESASTNQTSMYLCASSPSSAVHYNEQFFGPGTRLTVL.